This T cell receptor beta chain was retrieved from a study of cytomegalovirus exposure and HLA in healthy donors. The overall study: There were 117 million unique TCR beta sequences, drawn from roughly 200 million T cells, in an earlier analysis. There were 65 million to 85 million unique TCRs (from HLA-typed donors) in an early data release. Of 398 genotyped donors, around 76% clustered with self-reported Caucasian donors.

In the case of this clone: The antigen is undetermined.

General observations from the study: Association of under 20,000 TCR beta sequences with HLA alleles was found at 0.05 false discovery rate in a later analysis.

60 Vbeta and 13 Jbeta primers were used in PCR. The data were produced by immunoSEQ multiplex PCR, yet TCRdb's version contains in-frame clones alone and is incomplete. The table includes 85,000 to 130,000 clones, 65% to 80% detected once. Germline V CDR1 and CDR2: MNHEY, SMNVEV (reference sequence). V was clipped by 1 base and J by 0 bases, with 4 bases between them. CDR3 length equals 14 residues. The clonotype was recovered from a woman between 45 and 65 years old in good health and CMV-seropositive. The rearrangement uses TRBV27 and TRBJ2-1; D ambiguous. The specimen was PBMCs. CDR3 region: CASSLLASYNEQFF. The CDR3 region has the DNA TGTGCCAGCAGTTTATTAGCCTCCTACAATGAGCAGTTCTTC.